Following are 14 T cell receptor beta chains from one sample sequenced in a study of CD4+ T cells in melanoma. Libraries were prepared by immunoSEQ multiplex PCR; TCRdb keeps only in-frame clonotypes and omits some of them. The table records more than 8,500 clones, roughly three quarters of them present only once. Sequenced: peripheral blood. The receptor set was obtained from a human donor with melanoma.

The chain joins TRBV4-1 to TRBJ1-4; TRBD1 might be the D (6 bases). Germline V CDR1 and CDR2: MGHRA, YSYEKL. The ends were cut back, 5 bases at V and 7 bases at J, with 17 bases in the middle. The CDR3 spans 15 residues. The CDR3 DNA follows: TGCGCCAGCAGCAACTTGGGTGGGGGCGCTGAAAAACTGTTTTTT. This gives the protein CASSNLGGGAEKLFF.

CDR3 sequence: CASSLFLQETQYF. The CDR3, as DNA: TGTGCCAGCAGCTTGTTTCTCCAAGAGACCCAGTACTTC. The gene calls are TRBV5-4 and TRBJ2-5; D is unresolved. CDR1 is SGHNT, CDR2 YYREEE, per germline (reference sequence). This CDR3 contains 13 residues. Trimming stripped 1 base from V and 1 base from J, with 5 bases between.

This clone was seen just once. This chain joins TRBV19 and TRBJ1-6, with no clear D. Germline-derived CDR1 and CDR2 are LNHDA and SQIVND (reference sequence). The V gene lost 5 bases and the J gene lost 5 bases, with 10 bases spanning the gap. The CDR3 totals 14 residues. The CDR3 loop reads CASSSSGHNSPLHF. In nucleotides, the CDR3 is TGTGCCAGTAGTTCATCAGGACATAATTCACCCCTCCACTTT. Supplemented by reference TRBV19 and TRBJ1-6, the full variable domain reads DGGITQSPKYLFRKEGQNVTLSCEQNLNHDAMYWYRQDPGQGLRLIYYSQIVNDFQKGDIAEGYSVSREKKESFPLTVTSAQKNPTAFYLCASSSSGHNSPLHFGNGTRLTVT.

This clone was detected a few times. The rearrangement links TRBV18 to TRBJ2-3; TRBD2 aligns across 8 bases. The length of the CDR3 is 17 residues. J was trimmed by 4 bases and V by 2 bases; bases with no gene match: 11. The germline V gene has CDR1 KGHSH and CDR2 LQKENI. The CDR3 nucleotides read TGTGCCAGCTCACCAAGAGGAGGCGGGGGGAACCCAGATACGCAGTATTTT. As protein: CASSPRGGGGNPDTQYF.

CDR3: CASSTDRGLSGYTF. The CDR3 DNA is TGTGCCAGTAGCACCGACAGGGGGTTGTCTGGCTACACCTTC. J is TRBJ1-2 and V is TRBV19, with 9 bases aligning to TRBD1. The CDR3 has 14 amino acids. The junction had 9 bases not matched to a gene; V was cut back by 6 bases and J by 7 bases. The germline V gene has CDR1 LNHDA and CDR2 SQIVND (reference sequence).

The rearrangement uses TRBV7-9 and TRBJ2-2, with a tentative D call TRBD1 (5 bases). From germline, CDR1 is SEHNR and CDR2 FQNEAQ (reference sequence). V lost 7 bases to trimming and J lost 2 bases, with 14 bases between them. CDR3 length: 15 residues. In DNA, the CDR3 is TGTGCCAGCACCGCATTAGGGGCTAACACCGGGGAGCTGTTTTTT. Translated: CASTALGANTGELFF.

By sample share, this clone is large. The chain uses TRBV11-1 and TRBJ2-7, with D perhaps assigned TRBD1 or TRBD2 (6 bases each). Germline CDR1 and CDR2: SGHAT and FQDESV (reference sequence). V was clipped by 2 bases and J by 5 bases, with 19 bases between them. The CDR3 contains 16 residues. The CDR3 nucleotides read TGTGCCAGCAGCTTACGTTCAGGGGAGGCTATTGACGAGCAGTACTTC. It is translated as CASSLRSGEAIDEQYF.

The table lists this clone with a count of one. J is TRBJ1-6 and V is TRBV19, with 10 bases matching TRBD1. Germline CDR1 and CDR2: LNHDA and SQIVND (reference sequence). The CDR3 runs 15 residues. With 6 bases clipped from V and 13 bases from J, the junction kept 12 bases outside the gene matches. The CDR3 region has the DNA TGTGCCAGTAGCCCCGCCGGGACAGGGGTGTCGCCCCTCCACTTT. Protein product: CASSPAGTGVSPLHF.

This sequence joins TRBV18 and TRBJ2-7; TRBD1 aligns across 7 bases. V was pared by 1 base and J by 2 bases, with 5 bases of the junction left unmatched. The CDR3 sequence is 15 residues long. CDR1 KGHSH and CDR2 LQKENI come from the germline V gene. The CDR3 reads CASSPRDSTAYEQYF. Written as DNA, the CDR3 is TGTGCCAGCTCACCACGGGACAGTACTGCCTACGAGCAGTACTTC.

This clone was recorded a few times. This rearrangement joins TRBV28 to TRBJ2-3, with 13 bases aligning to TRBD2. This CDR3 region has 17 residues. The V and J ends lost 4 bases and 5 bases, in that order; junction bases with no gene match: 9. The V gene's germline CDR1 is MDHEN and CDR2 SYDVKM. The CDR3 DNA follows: TGTGCCAGCAGTTCTACTAGCGGGGGGGCAGACCTAGATACGCAGTATTTT. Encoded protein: CASSSTSGGADLDTQYF.

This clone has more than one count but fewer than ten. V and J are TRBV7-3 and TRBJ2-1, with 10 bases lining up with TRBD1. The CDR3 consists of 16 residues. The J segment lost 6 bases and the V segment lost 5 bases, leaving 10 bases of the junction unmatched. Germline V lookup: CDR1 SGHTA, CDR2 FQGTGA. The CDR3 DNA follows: TGTGCCAGCAGCAACCGGGACAGGGGCGGTGGCAATGAGCAGTTCTTC. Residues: CASSNRDRGGGNEQFF. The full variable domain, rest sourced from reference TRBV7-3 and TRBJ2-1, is GAGVSQTPSNKVTEKGKYVELRCDPISGHTALYWYRQSLGQGPEFLIYFQGTGAADDSGLPNDRFFAVRPEGSVSTLKIQRTERGDSAVYLCASSNRDRGGGNEQFFGPGTRLTVL.

CDR3 in amino acids: CASKNPQETQYF. DNA of the CDR3: TGTGCCAGCAAGAACCCTCAGGAGACCCAGTACTTC. This sequence joins TRBV6-5 and TRBJ2-5; D unresolved. This CDR3 spans 12 amino acids. CDR1 is MNHEY and CDR2 is SVGAGI in the germline V gene. The V gene lost 7 bases and the J gene lost 5 bases, with 11 bases spanning the gap.

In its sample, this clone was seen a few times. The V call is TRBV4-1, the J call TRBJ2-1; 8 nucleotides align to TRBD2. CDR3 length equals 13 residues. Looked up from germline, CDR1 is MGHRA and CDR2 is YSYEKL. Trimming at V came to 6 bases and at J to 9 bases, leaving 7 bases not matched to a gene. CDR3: CASRAGLDIEQFF. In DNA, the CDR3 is TGCGCCAGCAGGGCGGGACTAGATATTGAGCAGTTCTTC.

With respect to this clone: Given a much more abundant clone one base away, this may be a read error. CDR3 protein: CASRRESSPPHF. The CDR3 DNA follows: TGTGCCAGCAGACGGGAGAGTTCACCCCCCCACTTT. The chain joins TRBV5-4 to TRBJ1-6; no clear D. The V gene's germline CDR1 is SGHNT and CDR2 YYREEE (reference sequence). The CDR3 is made up of 12 amino acids. Full variable domain (missing parts from reference TRBV5-4 and TRBJ1-6): ETGVTQSPTHLIKTRGQQVTLRCSSQSGHNTVSWYQQALGQGPQFIFQYYREEENGRGNFPPRFSGLQFPNYSSELNVNALELDDSALYLCASRRESSPPHFGNGTRLTVT.